The source of this TCR beta chain is a study of shared clonotypes between healthy human individuals. The assay was immunoSEQ multiplex PCR, and TCRdb's table has in-frame clones only and misses some. Seen here are 1.4 million or so clones, less than 99% observed once, and the top ten hold approximately 0.4%. V was trimmed by 0 bases and J by 0 bases, leaving 9 bases between them. From germline, CDR1 is MGHRA and CDR2 YSYEKL. This CDR3 contains 16 residues. This clonotype was obtained from a man aged 25 to 45 in good health. The V and J genes are TRBV4-1 and TRBJ1-5; D gene unclear. The sequenced sample consisted of naive CD4+ T cells sorted from blood. Subset indicated: CD45RA+ positively selected. The CDR3 coding sequence is TGCGCCAGCAGCCAAGATAGGGCAGTTAGCAATCAGCCCCAGCATTTT. This translates into CASSQDRAVSNQPQHF.